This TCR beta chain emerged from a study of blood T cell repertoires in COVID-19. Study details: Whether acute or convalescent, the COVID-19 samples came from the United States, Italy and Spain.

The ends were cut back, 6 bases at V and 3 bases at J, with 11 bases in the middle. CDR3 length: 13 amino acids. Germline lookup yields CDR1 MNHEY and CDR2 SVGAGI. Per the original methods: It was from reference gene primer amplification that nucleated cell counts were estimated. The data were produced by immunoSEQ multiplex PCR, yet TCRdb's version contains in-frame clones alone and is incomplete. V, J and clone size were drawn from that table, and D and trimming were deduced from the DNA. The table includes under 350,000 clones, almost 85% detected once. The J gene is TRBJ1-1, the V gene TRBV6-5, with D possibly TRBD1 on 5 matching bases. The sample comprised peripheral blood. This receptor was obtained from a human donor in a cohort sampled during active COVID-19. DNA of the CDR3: TGTGCCAGCAGGGAGGGGTTCGACACTGAAGCTTTCTTT. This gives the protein CASREGFDTEAFF.